These T cell receptor beta chains were read from a single sample in a study of blood T cell repertoires in COVID-19. The method was immunoSEQ multiplex PCR; TCRdb's version includes in-frame clones alone and lacks a portion of them. The data hold roughly 330,000 clones, with approximately 88% observed a single time. The sample consisted of peripheral blood. The receptors shown here come from a man aged 30-40 years with COVID-19, enrolled during active disease. CDR3s include the opening cysteine and the closing phenylalanine or tryptophan. Some rows have no size entry. The others give once, few or many, or a class for an expanded clone.

abundance,j_gene,v_gene,CDR3aa
-,TRBJ1-5,TRBV6-5,CASSYSGFGDQPQHF
once,TRBJ2-3,TRBV11-2,CASSLTPGGGGSTDTQYF
-,TRBJ2-7,TRBV9,CASSPREDRASYEQYF
-,TRBJ2-3,TRBV28,CASSSPGLAGGGQYF
-,TRBJ1-1,TRBV24-1,CATSDLGQGNTEAFF
-,TRBJ1-5,TRBV5-6,CASSLIRYSNQPQHF
-,TRBJ1-1,TRBV6-1,CASSEYSVRSGVTEAFF
-,TRBJ2-1,TRBV20-1,CSARAFNEQFF
-,TRBJ1-2,TRBV18,CASSPPAHWTGVGYGYTF
-,TRBJ1-5,TRBV7-2,CASSRGVGGPQHF
-,TRBJ2-1,TRBV9,CASSVATWTGGDDEQFF
-,TRBJ1-1,TRBV6-2/TRBV6-3,CASSYRGLNTEAFF
-,TRBJ2-7,TRBV29-1,CSVAGQRYSYEQYF
-,TRBJ2-7,TRBV4-1,CASSQVGSGRRSYEQYF
-,TRBJ1-5,TRBV3-1/TRBV3-2,CASSQDAGGQPQHF
-,TRBJ2-7,TRBV5-4,CASSRAGANYEQYF
-,TRBJ1-1,TRBV5-6,CASSLGEATEAFF
-,TRBJ1-5,TRBV6-1,CASSERDRRNQPQHF
-,TRBJ2-5,TRBV5-1,CASSSGRGNQETQYF
-,TRBJ2-6,TRBV15,CATSRDLEILSSGANVLTF
-,TRBJ2-3,TRBV7-2,CASSSTSGATDTQYF
-,TRBJ2-3,TRBV6-1,CASSERDRVTDTQYF
-,TRBJ1-1,TRBV7-8,CASSRDRGLSTEAFF
-,TRBJ2-5,TRBV2,CASSRTAKETQYF
-,TRBJ2-7,TRBV3-1/TRBV3-2,CASSQDLSGVSYEQYF
-,TRBJ2-2,TRBV11-2,CASSLDNRDAGELFF
once,TRBJ2-5,TRBV7-8,CASSFLAGIQETQYF
-,TRBJ2-1,TRBV27,CASNKREFPIAEQFF